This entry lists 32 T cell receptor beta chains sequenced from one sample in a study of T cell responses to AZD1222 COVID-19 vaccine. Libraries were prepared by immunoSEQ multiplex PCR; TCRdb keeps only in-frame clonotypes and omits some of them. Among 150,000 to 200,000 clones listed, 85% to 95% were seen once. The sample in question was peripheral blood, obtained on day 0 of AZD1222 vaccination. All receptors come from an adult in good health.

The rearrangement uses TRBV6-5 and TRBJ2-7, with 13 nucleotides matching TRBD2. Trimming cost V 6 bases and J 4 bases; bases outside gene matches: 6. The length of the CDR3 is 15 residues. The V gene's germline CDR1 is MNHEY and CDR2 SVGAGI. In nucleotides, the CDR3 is TGTGCCAGCAGACCCGGACTAGCGGGAGATTACGAGCAGTACTTC. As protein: CASRPGLAGDYEQYF.

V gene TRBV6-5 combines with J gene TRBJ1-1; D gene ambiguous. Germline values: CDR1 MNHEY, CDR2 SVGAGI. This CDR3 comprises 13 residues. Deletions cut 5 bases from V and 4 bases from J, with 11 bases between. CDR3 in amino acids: CASSLAPITEAFF. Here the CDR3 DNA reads TGTGCCAGCAGTCTCGCCCCGATCACTGAAGCTTTCTTT.

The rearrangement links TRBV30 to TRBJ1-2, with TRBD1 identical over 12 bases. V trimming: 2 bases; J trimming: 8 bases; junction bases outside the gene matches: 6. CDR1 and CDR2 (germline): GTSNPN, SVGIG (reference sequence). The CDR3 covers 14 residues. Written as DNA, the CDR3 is TGTGCCTGGAGTTTGGGACAGGGGGCAAAAGGCTACACCTTC. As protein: CAWSLGQGAKGYTF.

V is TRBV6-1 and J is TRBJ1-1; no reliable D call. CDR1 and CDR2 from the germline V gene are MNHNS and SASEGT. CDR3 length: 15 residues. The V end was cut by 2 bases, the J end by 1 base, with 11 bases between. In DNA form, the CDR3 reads TGTGCCAGCAGTGAACAGGCCAGTGGGAACACTGAAGCTTTCTTT. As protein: CASSEQASGNTEAFF.

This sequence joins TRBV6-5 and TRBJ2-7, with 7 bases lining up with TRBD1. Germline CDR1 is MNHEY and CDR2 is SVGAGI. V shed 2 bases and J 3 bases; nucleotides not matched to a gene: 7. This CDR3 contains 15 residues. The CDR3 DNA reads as TGTGCCAGCAGTTACGTACAGGGGAGTAGCTACGAGCAGTACTTC. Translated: CASSYVQGSSYEQYF.

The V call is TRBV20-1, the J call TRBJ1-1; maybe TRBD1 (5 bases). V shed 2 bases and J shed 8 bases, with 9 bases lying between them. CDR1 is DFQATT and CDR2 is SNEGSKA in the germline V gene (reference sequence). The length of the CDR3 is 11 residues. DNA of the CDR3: TGCAGTGCTAGATTTGGGGCAGAAGCTTTCTTT. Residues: CSARFGAEAFF.

For the CDR3, the DNA is TGTGCCAGCAGCCCAGGACTAGCGGGAGTTGCCGGGGAGCTGTTTTTT. Its protein product is CASSPGLAGVAGELFF. The chain has TRBV5-4 and TRBJ2-2; TRBD2 aligns across 13 bases. CDR3 length: 16 amino acids. Germline V gene data show CDR1 as SGHNT and CDR2 as YYREEE (reference sequence). The junction had 6 bases not matched to a gene; V was cut back by 4 bases and J by 6 bases.

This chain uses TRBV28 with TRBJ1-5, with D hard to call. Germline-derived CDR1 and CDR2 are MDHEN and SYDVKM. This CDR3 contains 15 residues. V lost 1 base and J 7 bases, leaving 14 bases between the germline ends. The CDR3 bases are TGTGCCAGCAGTTTATCGGGCAGATTGGGACAGCCCCAGCATTTT. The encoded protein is CASSLSGRLGQPQHF.

This chain's CDR3 is CASSVQGANTEAFF. CDR3 sequence (DNA): TGCGCCAGCAGTGTTCAGGGGGCAAACACTGAAGCTTTCTTT. The chain couples TRBV10-2 to TRBJ1-1; 8 positions agree with TRBD1. Unmatched junction bases numbered 3, after V lost 4 bases and J lost 2 bases. Germline V gene data show CDR1 as WSHSY and CDR2 as SAAADI. The CDR3 loop spans 14 amino acids.

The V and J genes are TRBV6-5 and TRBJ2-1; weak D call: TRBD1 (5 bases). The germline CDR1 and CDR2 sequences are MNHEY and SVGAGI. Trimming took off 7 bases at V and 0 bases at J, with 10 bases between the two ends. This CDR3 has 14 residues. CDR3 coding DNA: TGTGCCAGCAACCGACAGAGCTCCTACAATGAGCAGTTCTTC. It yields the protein CASNRQSSYNEQFF.

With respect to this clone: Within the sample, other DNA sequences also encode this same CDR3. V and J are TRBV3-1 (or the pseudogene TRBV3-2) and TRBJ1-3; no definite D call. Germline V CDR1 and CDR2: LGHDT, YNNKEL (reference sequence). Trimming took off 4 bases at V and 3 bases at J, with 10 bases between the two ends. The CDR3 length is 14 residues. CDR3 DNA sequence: TGTGCCAGCAGCCCGAGCGGTGGTGGAAACACCATATATTTT. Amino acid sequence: CASSPSGGGNTIYF.

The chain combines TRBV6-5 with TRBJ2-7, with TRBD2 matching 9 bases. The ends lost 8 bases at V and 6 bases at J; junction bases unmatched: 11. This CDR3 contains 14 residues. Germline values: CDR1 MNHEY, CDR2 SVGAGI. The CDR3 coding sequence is TGTGCCAGCTCGGGCGGGAGGGCCCTCGGCGAGCAGTACTTC. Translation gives CASSGGRALGEQYF.

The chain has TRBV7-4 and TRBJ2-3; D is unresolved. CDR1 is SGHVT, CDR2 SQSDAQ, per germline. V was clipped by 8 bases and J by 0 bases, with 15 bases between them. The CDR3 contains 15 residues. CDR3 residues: CASSLWRSSTDTQYF. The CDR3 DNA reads TGTGCCAGCTCCTTGTGGCGTTCTAGCACAGATACGCAGTATTTT.

CDR3 protein: CASRGMVDSYNEQFF. The CDR3 nucleotides read TGTGCCAGCAGGGGCATGGTGGACTCCTACAATGAGCAGTTCTTC. J is TRBJ2-1 and V is TRBV7-2; D call uncertain. Germline V lookup: CDR1 SGHTA, CDR2 FQGNSA. This CDR3 comprises 15 residues. V was trimmed by 6 bases and J by 0 bases, leaving 12 bases between them.

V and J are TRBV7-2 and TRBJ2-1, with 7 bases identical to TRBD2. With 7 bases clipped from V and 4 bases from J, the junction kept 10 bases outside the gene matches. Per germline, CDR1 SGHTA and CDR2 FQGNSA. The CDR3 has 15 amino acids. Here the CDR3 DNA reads TGTGCCAGCAACTCTGAGGGACTACCTTACAATGAGCAGTTCTTC. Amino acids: CASNSEGLPYNEQFF. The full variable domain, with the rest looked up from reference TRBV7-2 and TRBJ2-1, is GAGVSQSPSNKVTEKGKDVELRCDPISGHTALYWYRQSLGQGLEFLIYFQGNSAPDKSGLPSDRFSAERTGGSVSTLTIQRTQQEDSAVYLCASNSEGLPYNEQFFGPGTRLTVL.

CDR3 residues: CASSLPGQGWPYEQYF. For the CDR3, the DNA is TGTGCCAGCAGTTTACCGGGACAGGGGTGGCCCTACGAGCAGTACTTC. The gene calls are TRBV28 and TRBJ2-7, with 10 bases fitting TRBD1. Germline loops: CDR1 MDHEN, CDR2 SYDVKM. Losses at the gene ends were 2 bases for V and 2 bases for J; bases not matched to a gene: 6. The CDR3 has 16 amino acids. Together with reference TRBV28 and TRBJ2-7, the CDR3 gives the full variable domain: DVKVTQSSRYLVKRTGEKVFLECVQDMDHENMFWYRQDPGLGLRLIYFSYDVKMKEKGDIPEGYSVSREKKERFSLILESASTNQTSMYLCASSLPGQGWPYEQYFGPGTRLTVT.

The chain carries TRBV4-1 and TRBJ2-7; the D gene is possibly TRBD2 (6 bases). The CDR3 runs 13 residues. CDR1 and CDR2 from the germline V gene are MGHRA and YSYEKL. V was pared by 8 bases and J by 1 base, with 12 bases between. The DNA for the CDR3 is TGCGCCAGCGCAGGGACTCTTTCCTACGAGCAGTACTTC. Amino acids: CASAGTLSYEQYF.

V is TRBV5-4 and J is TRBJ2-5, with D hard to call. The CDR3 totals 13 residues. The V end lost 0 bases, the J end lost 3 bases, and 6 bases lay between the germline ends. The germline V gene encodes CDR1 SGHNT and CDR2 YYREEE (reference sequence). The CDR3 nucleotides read TGTGCCAGCAGCTTGGGCGCGGAAGAGACCCAGTACTTC. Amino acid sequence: CASSLGAEETQYF.

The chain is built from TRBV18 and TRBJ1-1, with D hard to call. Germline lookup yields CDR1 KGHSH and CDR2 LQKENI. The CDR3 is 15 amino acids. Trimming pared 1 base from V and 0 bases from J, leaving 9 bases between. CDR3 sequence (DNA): TGTGCCAGCTCACCACTGGCACAAGTGAACACTGAAGCTTTCTTT. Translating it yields CASSPLAQVNTEAFF.

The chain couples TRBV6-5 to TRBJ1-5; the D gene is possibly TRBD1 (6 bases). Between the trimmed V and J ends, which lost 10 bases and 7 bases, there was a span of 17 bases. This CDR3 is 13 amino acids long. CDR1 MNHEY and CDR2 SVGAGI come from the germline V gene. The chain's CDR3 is CAKNRALGQPQHF. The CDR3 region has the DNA TGTGCCAAGAACAGGGCACTAGGGCAGCCCCAGCATTTT.

CDR3 residues: CASSILLSGTRFREQFF. Here the CDR3 DNA reads TGTGCCAGTAGTATCTTGTTGTCGGGGACCCGCTTCAGGGAGCAGTTCTTC. The rearrangement joins TRBV19 to TRBJ2-1; D might be TRBD1 or TRBD2, each matching 5 bases. Germline V gene sequence: CDR1 LNHDA, CDR2 SQIVND (reference sequence). The CDR3 loop spans 17 amino acids. Trimming removed 3 bases at V and 10 bases at J, with 25 bases between.

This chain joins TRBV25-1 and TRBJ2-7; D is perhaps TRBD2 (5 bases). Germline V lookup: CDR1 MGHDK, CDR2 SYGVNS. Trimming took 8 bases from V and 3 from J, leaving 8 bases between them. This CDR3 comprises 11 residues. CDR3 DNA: TGTGCCAGCCTTGAGGGCTACGAGCAGTACTTC. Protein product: CASLEGYEQYF.

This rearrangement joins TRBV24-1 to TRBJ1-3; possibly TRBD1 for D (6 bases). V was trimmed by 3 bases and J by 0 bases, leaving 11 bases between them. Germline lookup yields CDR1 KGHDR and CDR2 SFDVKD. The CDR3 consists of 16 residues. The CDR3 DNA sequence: TGTGCCACCAGTGATCGACAGGACCTCTCTGGAAACACCATATATTTT. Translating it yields CATSDRQDLSGNTIYF.

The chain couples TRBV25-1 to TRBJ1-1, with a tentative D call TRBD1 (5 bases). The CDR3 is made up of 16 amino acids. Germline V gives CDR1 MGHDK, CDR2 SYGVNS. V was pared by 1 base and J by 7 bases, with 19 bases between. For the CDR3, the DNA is TGTGCCAGCAGTGAATTGGAAGACAGTCCTCTCGATGAAGCTTTCTTT. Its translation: CASSELEDSPLDEAFF.

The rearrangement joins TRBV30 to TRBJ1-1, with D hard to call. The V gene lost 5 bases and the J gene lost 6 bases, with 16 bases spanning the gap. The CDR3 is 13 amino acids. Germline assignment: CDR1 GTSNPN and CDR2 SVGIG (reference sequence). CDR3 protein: CAWSRGLIPEAFF. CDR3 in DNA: TGTGCCTGGTCAAGAGGTCTAATTCCTGAAGCTTTCTTT.

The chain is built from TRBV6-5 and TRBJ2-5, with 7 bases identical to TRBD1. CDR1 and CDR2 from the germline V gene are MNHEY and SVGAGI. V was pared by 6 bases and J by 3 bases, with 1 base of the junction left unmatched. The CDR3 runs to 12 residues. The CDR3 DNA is TGTGCCAGCAGAACAGGGGAAGAGACCCAGTACTTC. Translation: CASRTGEETQYF.

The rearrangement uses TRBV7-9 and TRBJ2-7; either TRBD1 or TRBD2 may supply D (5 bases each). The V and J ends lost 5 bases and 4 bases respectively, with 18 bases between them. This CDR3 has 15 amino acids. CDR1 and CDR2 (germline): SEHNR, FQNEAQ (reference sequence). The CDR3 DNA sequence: TGTGCCAGCAGCCTGGGACCGTCCCTCGGATACGAGCAGTACTTC. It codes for CASSLGPSLGYEQYF.

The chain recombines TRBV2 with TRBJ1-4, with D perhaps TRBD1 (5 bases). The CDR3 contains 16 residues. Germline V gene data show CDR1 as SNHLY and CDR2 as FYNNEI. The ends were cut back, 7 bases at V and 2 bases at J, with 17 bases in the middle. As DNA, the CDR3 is TGTGCCAGCATCCGGGACGCTCGAGTGACTAATGAAAAACTGTTTTTT. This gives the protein CASIRDARVTNEKLFF.

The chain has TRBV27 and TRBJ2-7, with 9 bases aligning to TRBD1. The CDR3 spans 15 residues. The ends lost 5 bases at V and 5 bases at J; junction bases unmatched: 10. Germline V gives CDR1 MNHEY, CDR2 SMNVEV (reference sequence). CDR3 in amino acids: CASSPPGTGQNEQYF. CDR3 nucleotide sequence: TGTGCCAGCAGTCCCCCCGGGACAGGGCAGAACGAGCAGTACTTC.

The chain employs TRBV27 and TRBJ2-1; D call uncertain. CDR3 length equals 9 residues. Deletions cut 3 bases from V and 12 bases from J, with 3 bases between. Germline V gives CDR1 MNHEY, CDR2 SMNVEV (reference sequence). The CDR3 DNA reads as TGTGCCAGCAGTTTGGGGCAGTTCTTC. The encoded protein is CASSLGQFF.

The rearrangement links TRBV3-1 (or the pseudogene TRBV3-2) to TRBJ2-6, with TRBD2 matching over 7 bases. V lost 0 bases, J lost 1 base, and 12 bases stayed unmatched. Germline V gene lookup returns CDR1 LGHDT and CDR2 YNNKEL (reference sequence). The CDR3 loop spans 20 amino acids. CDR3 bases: TGTGCCAGCAGCCAAGAAACGGGAGGACCCCCGGGGTCTGGGGCCAACGTCCTGACTTTC. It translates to CASSQETGGPPGSGANVLTF.

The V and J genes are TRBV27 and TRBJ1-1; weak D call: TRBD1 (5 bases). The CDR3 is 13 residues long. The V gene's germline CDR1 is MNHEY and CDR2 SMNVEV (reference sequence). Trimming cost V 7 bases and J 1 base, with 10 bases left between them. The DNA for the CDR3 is TGTGCCAGCAAAGGACAAGGGAACACTGAAGCTTTCTTT. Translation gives CASKGQGNTEAFF.